The next 5 T cell receptor beta chains were all read from a single sample in a study of cytomegalovirus exposure and HLA in healthy donors. Primers included in the PCR were 60 Vbeta and 13 Jbeta primers. Method: immunoSEQ multiplex PCR; TCRdb's copy keeps in-frame clones and lacks some. Of some 190,000 clones listed, 80% were seen once; the top ten hold about 1.9%. Sequenced material: PBMCs. The receptors come from a woman in her thirties in good health and CMV-seronegative.

The chain uses TRBV7-9 and TRBJ1-2, with D perhaps matching TRBD1 (5 bases). V was shortened by 3 bases and J by 0 bases, with 8 bases between the two germline ends. Germline values: CDR1 SEHNR, CDR2 FQNEAQ (reference sequence). This CDR3 spans 14 amino acids. The CDR3 loop is CASSFQGTNYGYTF. CDR3 nucleotide sequence: TGTGCCAGCAGCTTCCAGGGAACTAACTATGGCTACACCTTC.

The V gene is TRBV19, the J gene TRBJ2-5, with D possibly being TRBD2 (6 bases). The CDR3 has 14 residues. CDR1 is LNHDA, CDR2 SQIVND, per germline (reference sequence). With 1 base removed from V and 5 bases from J, the gap between germline ends came to 11 bases. The CDR3 DNA follows: TGTGCCAGTAGTATAGGACTAGTCGCGGAGACCCAGTACTTC. Its protein is CASSIGLVAETQYF.

This clone was detected only a few times. The chain employs TRBV7-2 and TRBJ1-4, with a weak D call TRBD1 (6 bases). Germline loops: CDR1 SGHTA, CDR2 FQGNSA. The CDR3 has 14 residues. Trimming pared 2 bases from V and 5 bases from J, leaving 9 bases between. CDR3 amino acids: CASSLLTGNEKLFF. DNA for the CDR3: TGTGCCAGCAGCTTACTTACAGGGAATGAAAAACTGTTTTTT.

V is TRBV5-8 and J is TRBJ1-6, with D uncertain. Trimming shortened V by 0 bases and J by 11 bases, and 12 bases separated the two germline ends. Germline V gene data show CDR1 as SGHTS and CDR2 as YDEGEE. The CDR3 has 14 residues. CDR3 sequence reads: CASSLEAGGTPLHF. In DNA form, the CDR3 reads TGTGCCAGCAGCTTGGAAGCCGGAGGAACACCCCTCCACTTT.

J is TRBJ1-5 and V is TRBV18; 8 bases are a match to TRBD1. CDR1 is KGHSH and CDR2 is LQKENI in the germline V gene. V lost 4 bases, J lost 6 bases, and 5 bases stayed unmatched. This CDR3 region has 14 residues. The CDR3 here is CASSRDRMGQPQHF. CDR3 DNA: TGTGCCAGCTCACGGGACAGGATGGGTCAGCCCCAGCATTTT.